This TCR beta chain came from a study of blood T cell repertoires in COVID-19. The overall study: In each case, the material was cDNA or gDNA derived from T cells, B-cell-depleted T cells, or PBMCs.

Here immunoSEQ multiplex PCR was the method, and the copy in TCRdb shows in-frame clones only, minus some. The sample carries 150,000 to 200,000 clones, around 84% recorded once. The CDR3 is 16 residues long. Trimming took 4 bases from V and 3 from J; bases not matched to a gene: 12. Germline loops: CDR1 SGHDT, CDR2 YYEEEE. The sequence came from a woman aged 80 or older with acute or convalescent COVID-19. The chain couples TRBV5-6 to TRBJ2-7, with 8 bases that match TRBD2. What was sequenced was peripheral blood. As DNA, the CDR3 is TGTGCCAGCAGCGCAGCCGGGACTAGTGATGGCTACGAGCAGTACTTC. It translates to CASSAAGTSDGYEQYF.